Sequencing of this TCR beta chain was carried out in a study of control samples from healthy donors and cancer patients. V shed 6 bases and J shed 2 bases, with 12 bases lying between them. The CDR3 length is 14 residues. Looked up from germline, CDR1 is MRHNA and CDR2 is SNTAGT. Only in-frame clones appear in the TCRdb table, and some are missing; sequencing was by immunoSEQ multiplex PCR. The sample consists of roughly 63,000 clones, more than 85% of them appearing once. The V and J genes are TRBV6-4 and TRBJ2-3; no clear D gene. The sequencing input was PBMCs. The sequence was collected from a man aged 40-55 years with colorectal cancer. CDR3 region: CASSPELHTDTQYF. The CDR3 bases are TGTGCCAGCAGCCCAGAGCTGCACACAGATACGCAGTATTTT.